This entry concerns a single T cell receptor (beta chain). Relative to the germline gene, one junction end is altered; a read error may explain this. The CDR3 totals 16 residues. In germline, CDR1 is SGHRS, CDR2 YFSETQ. Without prior chemotherapy, radiotherapy or other malignancies, every patient was node-negative by CT and PET/CT. This sample stems from a study of prognosis after radiotherapy for stage I lung cancer. Genomic DNA was the source, and TCR beta CDR3 was amplified from it by two-round multiplex PCR. Round-one PCR had primers specific to each TRBV and TRBJ gene. TCRdb analysed the multiplex PCR reads with MiXCR anew, one entry per CDR3 protein. The top ten clones hold around a sixth of a sample with fewer than 40,000 distinct CDR3 sequences, less than 35% of them seen once.

Source: PBMCs, taken before or after stereotactic body radiation therapy (not recorded which). The clonotype was recovered from a donor aged 50 or older with non-small cell lung cancer. V is TRBV5-1 and J is TRBJ1-3, with 9 bases lining up with TRBD1. The CDR3 here is CSSSLAPVQGANTIYF. CDR3 nucleotide sequence: TGCTCCAGCAGCTTGGCCCCGGTACAGGGGGCAAACACCATATATTTT.